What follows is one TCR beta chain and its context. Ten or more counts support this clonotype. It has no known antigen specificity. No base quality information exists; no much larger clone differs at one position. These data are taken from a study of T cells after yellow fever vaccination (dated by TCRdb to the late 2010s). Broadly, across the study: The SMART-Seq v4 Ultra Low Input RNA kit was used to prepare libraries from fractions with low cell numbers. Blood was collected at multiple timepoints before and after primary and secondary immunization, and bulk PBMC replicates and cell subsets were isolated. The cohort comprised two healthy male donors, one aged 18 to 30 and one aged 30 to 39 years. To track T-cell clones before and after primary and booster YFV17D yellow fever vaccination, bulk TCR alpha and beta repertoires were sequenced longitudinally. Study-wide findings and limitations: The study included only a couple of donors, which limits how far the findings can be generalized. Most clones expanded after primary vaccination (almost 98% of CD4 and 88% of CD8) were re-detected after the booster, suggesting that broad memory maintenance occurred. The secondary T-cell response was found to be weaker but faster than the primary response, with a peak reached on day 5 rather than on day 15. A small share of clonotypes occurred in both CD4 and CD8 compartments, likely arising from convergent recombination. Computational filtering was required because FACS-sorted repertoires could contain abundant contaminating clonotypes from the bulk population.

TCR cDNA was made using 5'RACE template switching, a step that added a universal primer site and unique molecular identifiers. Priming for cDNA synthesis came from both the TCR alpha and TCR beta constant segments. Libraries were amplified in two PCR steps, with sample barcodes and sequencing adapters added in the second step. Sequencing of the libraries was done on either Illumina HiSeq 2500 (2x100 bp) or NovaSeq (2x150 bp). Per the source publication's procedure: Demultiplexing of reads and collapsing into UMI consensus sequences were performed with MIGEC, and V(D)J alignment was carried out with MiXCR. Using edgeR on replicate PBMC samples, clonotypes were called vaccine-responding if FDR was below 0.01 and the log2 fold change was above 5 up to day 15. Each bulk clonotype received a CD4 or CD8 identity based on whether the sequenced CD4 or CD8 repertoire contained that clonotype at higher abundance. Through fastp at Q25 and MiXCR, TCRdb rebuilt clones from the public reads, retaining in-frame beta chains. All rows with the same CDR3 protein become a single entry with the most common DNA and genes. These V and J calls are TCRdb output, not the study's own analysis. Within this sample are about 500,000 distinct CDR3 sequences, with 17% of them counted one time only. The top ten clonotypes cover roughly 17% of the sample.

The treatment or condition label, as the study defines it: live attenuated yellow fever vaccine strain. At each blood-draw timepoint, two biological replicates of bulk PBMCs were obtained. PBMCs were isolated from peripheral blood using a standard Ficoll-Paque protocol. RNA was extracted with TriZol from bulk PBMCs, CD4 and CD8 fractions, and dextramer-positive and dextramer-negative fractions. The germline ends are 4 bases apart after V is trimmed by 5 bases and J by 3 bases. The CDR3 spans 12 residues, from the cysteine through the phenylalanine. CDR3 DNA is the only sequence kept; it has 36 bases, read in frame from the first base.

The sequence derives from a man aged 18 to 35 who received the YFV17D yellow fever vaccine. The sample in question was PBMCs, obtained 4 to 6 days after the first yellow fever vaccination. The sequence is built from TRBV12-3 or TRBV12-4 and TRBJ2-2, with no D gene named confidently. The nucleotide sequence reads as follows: TGTGCCAGCAGTCCCGACACCGGGGAGCTGTTTTTT. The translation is CASSPDTGELFF.